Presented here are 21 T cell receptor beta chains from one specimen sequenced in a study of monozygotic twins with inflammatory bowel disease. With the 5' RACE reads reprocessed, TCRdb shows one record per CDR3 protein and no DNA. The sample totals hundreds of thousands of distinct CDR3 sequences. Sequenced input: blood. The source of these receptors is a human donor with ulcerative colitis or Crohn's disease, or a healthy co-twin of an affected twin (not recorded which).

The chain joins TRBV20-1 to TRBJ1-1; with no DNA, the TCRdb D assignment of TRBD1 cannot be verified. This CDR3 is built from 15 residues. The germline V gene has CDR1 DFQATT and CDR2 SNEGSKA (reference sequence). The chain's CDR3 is CSARAQGRLNTEAFF.

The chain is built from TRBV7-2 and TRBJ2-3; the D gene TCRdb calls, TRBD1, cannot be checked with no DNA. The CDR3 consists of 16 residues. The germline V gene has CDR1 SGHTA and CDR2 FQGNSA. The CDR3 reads CASSPWTGANTDTQYF.

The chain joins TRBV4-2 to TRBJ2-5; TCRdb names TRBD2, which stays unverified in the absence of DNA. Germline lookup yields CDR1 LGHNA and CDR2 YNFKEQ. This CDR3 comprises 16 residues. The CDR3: CASSQDLSGSSQTQYF.

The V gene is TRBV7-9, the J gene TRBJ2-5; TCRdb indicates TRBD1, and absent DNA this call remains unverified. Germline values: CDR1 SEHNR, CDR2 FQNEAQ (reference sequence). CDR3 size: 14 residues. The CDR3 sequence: CASRVQGPQETQYF.

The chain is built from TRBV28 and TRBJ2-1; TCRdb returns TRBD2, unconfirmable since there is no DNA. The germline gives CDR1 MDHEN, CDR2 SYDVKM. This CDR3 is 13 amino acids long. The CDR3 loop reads CASSYYPAVGQFF. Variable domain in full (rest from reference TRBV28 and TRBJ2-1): DVKVTQSSRYLVKRTGEKVFLECVQDMDHENMFWYRQDPGLGLRLIYFSYDVKMKEKGDIPEGYSVSREKKERFSLILESASTNQTSMYLCASSYYPAVGQFFGPGTRLTVL.

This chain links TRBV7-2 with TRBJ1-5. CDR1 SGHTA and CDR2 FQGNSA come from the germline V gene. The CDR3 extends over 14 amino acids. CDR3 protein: CASSLAGHGQPQHF.

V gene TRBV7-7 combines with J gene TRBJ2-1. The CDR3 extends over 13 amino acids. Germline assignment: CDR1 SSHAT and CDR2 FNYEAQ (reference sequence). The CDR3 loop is CASSPSRMVEQFF.

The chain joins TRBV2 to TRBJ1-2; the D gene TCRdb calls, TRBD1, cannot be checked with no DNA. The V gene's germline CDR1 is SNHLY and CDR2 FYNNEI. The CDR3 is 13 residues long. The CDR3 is CASSEQGSDGYTF.

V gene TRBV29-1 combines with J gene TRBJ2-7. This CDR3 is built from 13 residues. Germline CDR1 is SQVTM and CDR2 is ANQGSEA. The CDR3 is CSVVGGSLFEQYF.

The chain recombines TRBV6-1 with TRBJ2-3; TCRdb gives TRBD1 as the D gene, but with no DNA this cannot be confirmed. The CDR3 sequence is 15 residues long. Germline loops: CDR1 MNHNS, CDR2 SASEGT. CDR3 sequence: CASSEGRADTDTQYF.

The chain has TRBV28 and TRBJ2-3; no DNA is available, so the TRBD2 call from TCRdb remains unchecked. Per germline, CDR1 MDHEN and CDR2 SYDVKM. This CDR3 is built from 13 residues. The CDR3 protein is CASRREVTDTQYF.

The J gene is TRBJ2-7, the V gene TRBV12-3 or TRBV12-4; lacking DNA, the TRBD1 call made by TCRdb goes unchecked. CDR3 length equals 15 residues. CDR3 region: CASSLRQGGIYEQYF.

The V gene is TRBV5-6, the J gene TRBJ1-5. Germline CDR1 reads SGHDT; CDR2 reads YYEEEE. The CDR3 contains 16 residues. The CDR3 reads CASSFFGRMGGQPQHF.

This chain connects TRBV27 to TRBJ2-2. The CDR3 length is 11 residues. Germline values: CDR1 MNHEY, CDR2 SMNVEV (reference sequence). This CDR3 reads CASRETGELFF.

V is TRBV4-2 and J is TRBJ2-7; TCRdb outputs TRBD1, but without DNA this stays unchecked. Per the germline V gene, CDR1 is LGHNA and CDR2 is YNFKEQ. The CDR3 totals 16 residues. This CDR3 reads CASSQPGTGFTYEQYF.

The CDR3 sequence is CASSLLTPKGNIQYF. The rearrangement joins TRBV28 to TRBJ2-4. Germline CDR1 MDHEN, CDR2 SYDVKM. This CDR3 is 15 amino acids long.

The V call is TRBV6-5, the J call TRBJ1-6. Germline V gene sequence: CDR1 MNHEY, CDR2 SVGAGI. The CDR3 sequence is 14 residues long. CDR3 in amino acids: CASSYIQSYSPLHF.

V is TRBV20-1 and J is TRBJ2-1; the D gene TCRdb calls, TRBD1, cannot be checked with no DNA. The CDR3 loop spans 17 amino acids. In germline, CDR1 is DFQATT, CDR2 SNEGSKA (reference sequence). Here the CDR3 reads CSARDARQTGIRNEQFF.

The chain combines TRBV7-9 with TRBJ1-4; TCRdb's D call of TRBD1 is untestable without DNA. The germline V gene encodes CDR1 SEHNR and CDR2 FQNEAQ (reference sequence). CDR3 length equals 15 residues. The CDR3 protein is CASSSRGSTNEKLFF.

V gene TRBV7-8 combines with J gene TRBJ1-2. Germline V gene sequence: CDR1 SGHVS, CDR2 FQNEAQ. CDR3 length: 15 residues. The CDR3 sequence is CASSLQEGSLGGYTF.

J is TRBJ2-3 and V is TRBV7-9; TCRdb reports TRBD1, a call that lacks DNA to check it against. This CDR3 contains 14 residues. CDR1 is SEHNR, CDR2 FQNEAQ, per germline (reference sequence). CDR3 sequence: CASSLEGAVDTQYF.